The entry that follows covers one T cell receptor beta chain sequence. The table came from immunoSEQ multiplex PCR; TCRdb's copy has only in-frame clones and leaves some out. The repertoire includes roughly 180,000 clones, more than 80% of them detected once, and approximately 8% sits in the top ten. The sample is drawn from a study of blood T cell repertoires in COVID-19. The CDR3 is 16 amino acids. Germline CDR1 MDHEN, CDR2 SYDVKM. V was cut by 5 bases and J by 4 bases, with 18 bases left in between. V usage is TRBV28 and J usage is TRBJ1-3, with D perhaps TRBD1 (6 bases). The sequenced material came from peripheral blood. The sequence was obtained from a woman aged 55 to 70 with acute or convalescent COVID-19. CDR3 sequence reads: CASSPPGTKVGNTIYF. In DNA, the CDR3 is TGTGCCAGCAGTCCGCCCGGGACAAAGGTCGGAAACACCATATATTTT. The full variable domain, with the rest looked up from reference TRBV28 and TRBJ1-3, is DVKVTQSSRYLVKRTGEKVFLECVQDMDHENMFWYRQDPGLGLRLIYFSYDVKMKEKGDIPEGYSVSREKKERFSLILESASTNQTSMYLCASSPPGTKVGNTIYFGEGSWLTVV.